Sequencing of this T cell receptor (beta chain) was carried out in a study of cytomegalovirus exposure and HLA in healthy donors. With 0 bases removed from V and 7 bases from J, the gap between germline ends came to 10 bases. The CDR3 spans 14 residues. Germline lookup yields CDR1 SGDLS and CDR2 YYNGEE. The primer mix had 60 Vbeta and 13 Jbeta primers. Generated by immunoSEQ multiplex PCR, the TCRdb table keeps only in-frame clones and is missing some. Here the sample spans 95,000 to 150,000 clones, approximately 8% being singletons. Sequencing was performed on PBMCs. The clonotype was recovered from a middle-aged woman in good health and CMV-seropositive. J is TRBJ2-2 and V is TRBV9; maybe TRBD2 (5 bases). The DNA of the CDR3 is TGTGCCAGCAGCGTAGAGTGGGGAGTCGGGGAGCTGTTTTTT. Translated: CASSVEWGVGELFF. Full variable domain (missing parts from reference TRBV9 and TRBJ2-2): DSGVTQTPKHLITATGQRVTLRCSPRSGDLSVYWYQQSLDQGLQFLIQYYNGEERAKGNILERFSAQQFPDLHSELNLSSLELGDSALYFCASSVEWGVGELFFGEGSRLTVL.